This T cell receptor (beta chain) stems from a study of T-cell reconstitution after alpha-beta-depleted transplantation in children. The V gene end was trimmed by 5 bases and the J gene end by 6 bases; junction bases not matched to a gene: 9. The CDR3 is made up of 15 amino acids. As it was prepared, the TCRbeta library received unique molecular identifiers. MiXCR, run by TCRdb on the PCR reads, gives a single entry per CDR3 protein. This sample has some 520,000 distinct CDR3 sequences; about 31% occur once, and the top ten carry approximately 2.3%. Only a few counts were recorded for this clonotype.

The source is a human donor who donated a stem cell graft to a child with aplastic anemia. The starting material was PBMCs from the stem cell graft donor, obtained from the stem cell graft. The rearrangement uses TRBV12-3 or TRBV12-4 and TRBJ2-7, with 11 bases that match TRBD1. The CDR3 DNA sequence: TGTGCCAGCAGTGACAGGACAGGGGGCTTCGGCGAGCAGTACTTC. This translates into CASSDRTGGFGEQYF.